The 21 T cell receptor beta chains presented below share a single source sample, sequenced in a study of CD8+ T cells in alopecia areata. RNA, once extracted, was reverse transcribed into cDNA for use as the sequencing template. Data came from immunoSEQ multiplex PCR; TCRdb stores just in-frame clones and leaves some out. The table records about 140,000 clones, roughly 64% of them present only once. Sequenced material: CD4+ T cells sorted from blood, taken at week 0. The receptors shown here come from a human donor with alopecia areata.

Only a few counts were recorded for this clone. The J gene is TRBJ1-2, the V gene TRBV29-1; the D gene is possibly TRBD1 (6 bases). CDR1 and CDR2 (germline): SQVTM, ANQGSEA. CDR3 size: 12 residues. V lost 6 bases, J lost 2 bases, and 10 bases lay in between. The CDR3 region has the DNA TGCAGCGTCGGACAGAGAAACTATGGCTACACCTTC. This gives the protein CSVGQRNYGYTF.

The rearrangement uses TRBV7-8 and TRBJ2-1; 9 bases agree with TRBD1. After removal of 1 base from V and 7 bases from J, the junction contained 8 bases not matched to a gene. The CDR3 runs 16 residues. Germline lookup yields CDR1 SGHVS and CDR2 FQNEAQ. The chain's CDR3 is CASSLGLGDRANEQFF. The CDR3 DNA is TGTGCCAGCAGCTTAGGACTCGGGGACAGGGCTAATGAGCAGTTCTTC. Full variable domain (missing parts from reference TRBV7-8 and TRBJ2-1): GAGVSQSPRYKVAKRGQDVALRCDPISGHVSLFWYQQALGQGPEFLTYFQNEAQLDKSGLPSDRFFAERPEGSVSTLKIQRTQQEDSAVYLCASSLGLGDRANEQFFGPGTRLTVL.

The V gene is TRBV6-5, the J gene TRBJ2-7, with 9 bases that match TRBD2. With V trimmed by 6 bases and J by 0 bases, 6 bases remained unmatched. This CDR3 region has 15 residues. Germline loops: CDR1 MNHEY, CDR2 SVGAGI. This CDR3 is CASRPTSGSSYEQYF. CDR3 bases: TGTGCCAGCAGGCCGACTAGCGGAAGCTCCTACGAGCAGTACTTC.

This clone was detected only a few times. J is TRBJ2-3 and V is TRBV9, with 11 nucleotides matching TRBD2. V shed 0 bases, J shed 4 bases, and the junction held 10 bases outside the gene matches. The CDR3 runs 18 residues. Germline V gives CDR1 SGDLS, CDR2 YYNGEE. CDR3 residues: CASSVVAGGPRSADTQYF. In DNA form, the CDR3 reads TGTGCCAGCAGCGTAGTAGCGGGGGGGCCGAGGAGCGCAGATACGCAGTATTTT.

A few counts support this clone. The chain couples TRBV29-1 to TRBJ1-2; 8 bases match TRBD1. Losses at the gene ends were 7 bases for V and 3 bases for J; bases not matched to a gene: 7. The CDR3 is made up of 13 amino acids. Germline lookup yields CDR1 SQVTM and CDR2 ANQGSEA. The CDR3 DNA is TGCAGCGCCAAAGGACAGGGTGACTATGGCTACACCTTC. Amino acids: CSAKGQGDYGYTF.

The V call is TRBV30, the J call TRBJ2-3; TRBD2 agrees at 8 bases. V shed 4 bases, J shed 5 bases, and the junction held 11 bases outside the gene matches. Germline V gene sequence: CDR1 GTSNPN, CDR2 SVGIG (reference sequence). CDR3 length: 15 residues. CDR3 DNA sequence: TGTGCCTGGACCGAAACGGGAGGGGCCGGAGATACGCAGTATTTT. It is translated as CAWTETGGAGDTQYF.

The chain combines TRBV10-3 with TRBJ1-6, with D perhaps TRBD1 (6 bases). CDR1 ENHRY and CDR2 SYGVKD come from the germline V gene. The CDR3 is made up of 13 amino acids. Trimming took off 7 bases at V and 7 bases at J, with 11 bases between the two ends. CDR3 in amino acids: CAIMTGPNSPLHF. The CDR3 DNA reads TGTGCCATCATGACAGGCCCCAATTCACCCCTCCACTTT.

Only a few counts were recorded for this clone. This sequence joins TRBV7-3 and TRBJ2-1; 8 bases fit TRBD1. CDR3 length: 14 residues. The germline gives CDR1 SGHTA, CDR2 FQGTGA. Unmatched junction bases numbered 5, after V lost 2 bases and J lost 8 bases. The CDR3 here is CASSLGTGSYEQFF. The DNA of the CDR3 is TGTGCCAGCAGCTTAGGGACAGGTTCATATGAGCAGTTCTTC.

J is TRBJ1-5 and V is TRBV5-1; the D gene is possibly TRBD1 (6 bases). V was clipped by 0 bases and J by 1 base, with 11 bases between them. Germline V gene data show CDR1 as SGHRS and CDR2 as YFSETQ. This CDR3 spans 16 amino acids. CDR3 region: CASSLGSGGSNQPQHF. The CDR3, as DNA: TGCGCCAGCAGCTTGGGTTCTGGGGGCAGCAATCAGCCCCAGCATTTT.

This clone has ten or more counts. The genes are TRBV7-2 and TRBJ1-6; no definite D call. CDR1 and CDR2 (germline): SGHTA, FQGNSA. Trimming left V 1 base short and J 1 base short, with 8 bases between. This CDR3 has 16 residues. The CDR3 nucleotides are TGTGCCAGCAGCTTAGGCGGAGGTTCCTATAATTCACCCCTCCACTTT. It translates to CASSLGGGSYNSPLHF.

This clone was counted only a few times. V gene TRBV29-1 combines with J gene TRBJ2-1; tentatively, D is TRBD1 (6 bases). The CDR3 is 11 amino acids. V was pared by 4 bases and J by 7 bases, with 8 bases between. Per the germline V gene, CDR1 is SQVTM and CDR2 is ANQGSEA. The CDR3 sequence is CSVVQGNEQFF. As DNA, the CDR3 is TGCAGCGTTGTTCAGGGGAATGAGCAGTTCTTC.

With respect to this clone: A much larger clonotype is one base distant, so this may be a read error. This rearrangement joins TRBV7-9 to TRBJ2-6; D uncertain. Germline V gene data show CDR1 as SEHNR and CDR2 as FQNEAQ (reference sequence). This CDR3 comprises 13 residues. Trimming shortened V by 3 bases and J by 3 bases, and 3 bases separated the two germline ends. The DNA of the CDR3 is TGTGCCAGCAGCTTTTTTGGGGCCAACGTCCTGACTTTC. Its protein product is CASSFFGANVLTF.

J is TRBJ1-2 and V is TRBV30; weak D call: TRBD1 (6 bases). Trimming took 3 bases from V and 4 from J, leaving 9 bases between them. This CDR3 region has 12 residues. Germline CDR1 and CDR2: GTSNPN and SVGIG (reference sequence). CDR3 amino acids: CAWSQGTYGYTF. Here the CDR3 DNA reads TGTGCCTGGAGCCAGGGGACCTATGGCTACACCTTC.

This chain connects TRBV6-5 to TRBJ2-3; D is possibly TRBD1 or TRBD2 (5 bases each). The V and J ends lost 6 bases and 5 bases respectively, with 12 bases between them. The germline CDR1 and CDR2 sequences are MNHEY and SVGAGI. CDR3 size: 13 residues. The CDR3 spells CASSIGTGDTQYF. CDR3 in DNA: TGTGCCAGCAGCATTGGGACGGGAGATACGCAGTATTTT.

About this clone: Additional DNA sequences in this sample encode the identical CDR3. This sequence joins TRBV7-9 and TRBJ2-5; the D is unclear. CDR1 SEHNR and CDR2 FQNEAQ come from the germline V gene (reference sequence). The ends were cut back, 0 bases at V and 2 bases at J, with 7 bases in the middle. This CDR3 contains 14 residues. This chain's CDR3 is CASSLAGGQETQYF. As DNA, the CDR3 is TGTGCCAGCAGCTTAGCGGGTGGGCAAGAGACCCAGTACTTC.

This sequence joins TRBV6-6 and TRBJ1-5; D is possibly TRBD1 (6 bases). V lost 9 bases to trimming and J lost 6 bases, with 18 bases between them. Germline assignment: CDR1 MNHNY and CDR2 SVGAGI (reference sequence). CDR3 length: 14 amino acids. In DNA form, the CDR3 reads TGTGCCAGTCGGACAGTCCTATCGTCTCAGCCCCAGCATTTT. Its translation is CASRTVLSSQPQHF.

CDR3 protein: CASSSTHADTQYF. For the CDR3, the DNA is TGTGCCAGCAGCTCCACTCATGCAGATACGCAGTATTTT. The chain combines TRBV7-2 with TRBJ2-3, with D unresolved. Trimming removed 4 bases from V and 4 bases from J, with 9 bases in between. Germline V gene lookup returns CDR1 SGHTA and CDR2 FQGNSA. This CDR3 is built from 13 residues.

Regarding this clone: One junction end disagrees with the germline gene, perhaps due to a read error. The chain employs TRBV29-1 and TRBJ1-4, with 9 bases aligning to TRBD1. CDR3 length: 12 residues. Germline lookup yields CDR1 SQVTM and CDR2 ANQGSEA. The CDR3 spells CSVEVLQGAKIF. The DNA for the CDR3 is TGCAGCGTTGAAGTCTTACAGGGGGCGAAGATTTTT.

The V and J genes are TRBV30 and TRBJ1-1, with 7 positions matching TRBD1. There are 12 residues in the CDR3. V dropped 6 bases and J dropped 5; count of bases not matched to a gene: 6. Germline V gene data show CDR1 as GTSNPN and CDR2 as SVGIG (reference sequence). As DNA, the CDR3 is TGTGCCTGTACAGGGGTTTGGACTGAAGCTTTCTTT. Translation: CACTGVWTEAFF.

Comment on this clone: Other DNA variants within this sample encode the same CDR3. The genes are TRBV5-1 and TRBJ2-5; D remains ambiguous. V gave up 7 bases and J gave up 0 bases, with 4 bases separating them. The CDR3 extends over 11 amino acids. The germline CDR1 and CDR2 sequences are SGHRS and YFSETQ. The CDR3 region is CASRYQETQYF. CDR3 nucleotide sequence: TGCGCCAGCCGGTACCAAGAGACCCAGTACTTC.

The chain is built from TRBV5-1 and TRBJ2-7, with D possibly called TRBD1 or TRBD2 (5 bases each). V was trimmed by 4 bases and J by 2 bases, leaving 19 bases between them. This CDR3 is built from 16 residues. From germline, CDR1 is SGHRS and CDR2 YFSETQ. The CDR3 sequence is CASSRERGSLTYEQYF. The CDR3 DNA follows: TGCGCCAGCAGCAGGGAGAGGGGCTCCCTAACCTACGAGCAGTACTTC.